One sample yielded the 12 T cell receptor beta chains listed below, sequenced in a study of blood T cell repertoires in COVID-19. The method was immunoSEQ multiplex PCR; TCRdb's version includes in-frame clones alone and lacks a portion of them. This table has about 120,000 clones, 90% appearing once. Material for sequencing was peripheral blood. These receptors were taken from a woman aged 60-75 years with COVID-19, enrolled during active disease.

The chain is built from TRBV6-5 and TRBJ2-2, with D hard to call. The CDR3 spans 13 residues. The ends were cut back, 10 bases at V and 2 bases at J, with 11 bases in the middle. Per germline, CDR1 MNHEY and CDR2 SVGAGI. The CDR3 DNA is TGTGCCAATTTGCGGAAAAACACCGGGGAGCTGTTTTTT. This gives the protein CANLRKNTGELFF.

The genes are TRBV9 and TRBJ2-3, with a possible D match to TRBD2 (6 bases). Germline CDR1 SGDLS, CDR2 YYNGEE. This CDR3 region has 15 residues. V lost 0 bases and J 0 bases, leaving 8 bases between the germline ends. The CDR3 spells CASSVEGTSTDTQYF. DNA for the CDR3: TGTGCCAGCAGCGTAGAGGGGACTAGCACAGATACGCAGTATTTT.

This clone was seen more than once but under ten times. The V call is TRBV10-3, the J call TRBJ2-4, with D perhaps matching TRBD2 (5 bases). This CDR3 comprises 15 residues. The V and J ends lost 2 bases and 0 bases respectively, with 8 bases between them. Looked up from germline, CDR1 is ENHRY and CDR2 is SYGVKD. The CDR3 here is CAISEAGLAKNIQYF. The DNA for the CDR3 is TGTGCCATCAGTGAGGCAGGACTAGCCAAAAACATTCAGTACTTC.

J is TRBJ2-3 and V is TRBV5-1; D may be TRBD1 (6 bases). V was trimmed by 0 bases and J by 0 bases, leaving 14 bases between them. The CDR3 contains 17 residues. The V gene's germline CDR1 is SGHRS and CDR2 YFSETQ. CDR3 protein: CASSLAQGRGSTDTQYF. Written as DNA, the CDR3 is TGCGCCAGCAGCTTGGCCCAGGGCAGGGGAAGCACAGATACGCAGTATTTT.

This clone showed up just once. The genes are TRBV3-1 (or the pseudogene TRBV3-2) and TRBJ2-7, with 13 bases identical to TRBD2. J was trimmed by 3 bases and V by 4 bases; bases with no gene match: 12. Germline CDR1 reads LGHDT; CDR2 reads YNNKEL (reference sequence). The CDR3 has 18 residues. This CDR3 is CASSPERLAGGRSYEQYF. The CDR3 DNA sequence: TGTGCCAGCAGCCCCGAGAGACTAGCGGGGGGCCGGAGCTACGAGCAGTACTTC.

The rearrangement joins TRBV9 to TRBJ2-1; 11 bases are a match to TRBD2. In germline, CDR1 is SGDLS, CDR2 YYNGEE. This CDR3 has 17 residues. V dropped 0 bases and J dropped 2; count of bases not matched to a gene: 4. CDR3 sequence (DNA): TGTGCCAGCAGCGTAGGTAGCGGGGGGGCCCCCTACAATGAGCAGTTCTTC. The encoded protein is CASSVGSGGAPYNEQFF. Combining the CDR3 with reference TRBV9 and TRBJ2-1 gives the whole variable domain DSGVTQTPKHLITATGQRVTLRCSPRSGDLSVYWYQQSLDQGLQFLIQYYNGEERAKGNILERFSAQQFPDLHSELNLSSLELGDSALYFCASSVGSGGAPYNEQFFGPGTRLTVL.

The chain joins TRBV7-2 to TRBJ2-3; 10 positions match TRBD2. Germline CDR1 reads SGHTA; CDR2 reads FQGNSA. The V and J ends lost 4 bases and 3 bases, in that order; junction bases with no gene match: 4. The CDR3 has 15 amino acids. The CDR3 DNA reads TGTGCCAGCAGCTCAAGCGGGGGGGGTACAGATACGCAGTATTTT. Translating gives CASSSSGGGTDTQYF. Drawing the rest from reference TRBV7-2 and TRBJ2-3, the complete variable domain is GAGVSQSPSNKVTEKGKDVELRCDPISGHTALYWYRQSLGQGLEFLIYFQGNSAPDKSGLPSDRFSAERTGGSVSTLTIQRTQQEDSAVYLCASSSSGGGTDTQYFGPGTRLTVL.

This clone was observed a few times. J is TRBJ1-5 and V is TRBV6-6; 9 bases fit TRBD1. CDR3 size: 15 residues. Germline assignment: CDR1 MNHNY and CDR2 SVGAGI (reference sequence). The V and J ends lost 8 bases and 4 bases, in that order; junction bases with no gene match: 9. CDR3 sequence (DNA): TGTGCCAGCTCGTGGCGAGGGACAGGGAATCAGCCCCAGCATTTT. This translates into CASSWRGTGNQPQHF.

The chain recombines TRBV3-1 (or the pseudogene TRBV3-2) with TRBJ1-5, with a possible D match to TRBD1 (6 bases). V was trimmed by 5 bases and J by 2 bases, leaving 10 bases between them. Germline CDR1 reads LGHDT; CDR2 reads YNNKEL (reference sequence). This CDR3 has 14 residues. CDR3 in DNA: TGTGCCAGCAGCACAGGGATGGGCAATCAGCCCCAGCATTTT. Its protein product is CASSTGMGNQPQHF.

This chain joins TRBV9 and TRBJ2-1, with 7 bases identical to TRBD2. The CDR3 has 14 residues. With 0 bases clipped from V and 6 bases from J, the junction kept 3 bases outside the gene matches. Germline V gene sequence: CDR1 SGDLS, CDR2 YYNGEE. CDR3 residues: CASSVGGEGNEQFF. Written as DNA, the CDR3 is TGTGCCAGCAGCGTAGGAGGGGAGGGCAATGAGCAGTTCTTC.

Notes on this clone: An end of the junction does not agree with germline; a read error may underlie this. V usage is TRBV7-9 and J usage is TRBJ1-3; TRBD1 might be the D (6 bases). The CDR3 totals 12 residues. Germline V lookup: CDR1 SEHNR, CDR2 FQNEAQ (reference sequence). The CDR3 sequence: CASSLANGGQLF. As DNA, the CDR3 is TGTGCCAGCAGCTTAGCGAACGGGGGGCAGCTGTTT.

This chain uses TRBV11-2 with TRBJ2-3, with 10 bases matching TRBD2. This CDR3 region has 15 residues. The J segment lost 6 bases and the V segment lost 4 bases, leaving 7 bases of the junction unmatched. The V gene's germline CDR1 is SGHAT and CDR2 FQNNGV. DNA of the CDR3: TGTGCCAGCAGCTCCCAGCGGGGGGGCCTGGATACGCAGTATTTT. Protein product: CASSSQRGGLDTQYF. Full variable domain (outside the CDR3, taken from reference TRBV11-2 and TRBJ2-3): EAGVAQSPRYKIIEKRQSVAFWCNPISGHATLYWYQQILGQGPKLLIQFQNNGVVDDSQLPKDRFSAERLKGVDSTLKIQPAKLEDSAVYLCASSSQRGGLDTQYFGPGTRLTVL.